These 8 T cell receptor beta chains came from one sample sequenced in a study of shared clonotypes between healthy human individuals. Assay used: immunoSEQ multiplex PCR; TCRdb lists only in-frame clones, some missing. This sample has about 1.9 million clones, with approximately 92% found just once. CD8 cells classed as naive were CD45RO-negative and positively selected for CCR7, excluding terminally differentiated effector memory CD45RA+ cells. Sequences were obtained from naive CD8+ T cells from PBMCs. Every receptor here comes from a man in his late teens or twenties in good health. Some clones in this sample may be carry-over from other donors' samples.

The rearrangement uses TRBV27 and TRBJ1-6; D gene uncertain. CDR1 MNHEY and CDR2 SMNVEV come from the germline V gene (reference sequence). The CDR3 runs to 14 residues. With 6 bases removed from V and 5 bases from J, the gap between germline ends came to 11 bases. As DNA, the CDR3 is TGTGCCAGCAGGTTGGGCCTAGATAATTCACCCCTCCACTTT. It translates to CASRLGLDNSPLHF.

This rearrangement joins TRBV5-1 to TRBJ1-3, with D perhaps TRBD1 (5 bases). In germline, CDR1 is SGHRS, CDR2 YFSETQ. This CDR3 has 15 amino acids. Trimming left V 1 base short and J 4 bases short, with 12 bases between. CDR3 protein: CASSLSGTPGNTIYF. The CDR3 DNA reads as TGCGCCAGCAGCTTGTCAGGGACCCCAGGAAACACCATATATTTT.

V is TRBV4-3 and J is TRBJ2-3; D is unresolved. V was clipped by 1 base and J by 0 bases, with 14 bases between them. Germline CDR1 LGHNA, CDR2 YSLEER. This CDR3 region has 17 residues. The CDR3 nucleotides read TGCGCCAGCAGCCAAGTGGTGGGCGGACCTAGCACAGATACGCAGTATTTT. Encoded protein: CASSQVVGGPSTDTQYF.

The V call is TRBV5-6, the J call TRBJ2-5; 8 bases map to TRBD2. The J call may not be correct, given that the DNA end is closer to TRBJ2-7. This CDR3 spans 15 amino acids. The germline gives CDR1 SGHDT, CDR2 YYEEEE. CDR3 in amino acids: CASTLMNGRVYEQYF. The CDR3 coding sequence is TGTGCCAGCACCTTAATGAACGGGAGGGTCTACGAGCAGTACTTC.

The V call is TRBV4-2, the J call TRBJ2-7, with D possibly matching TRBD2 (6 bases). The CDR3 consists of 16 residues. Between the trimmed V and J ends, which lost 4 bases and 0 bases, there was a span of 16 bases. Germline V gives CDR1 LGHNA, CDR2 YNFKEQ. The DNA of the CDR3 is TGTGCCAGCAGCCCGGTCGGCGGGATCAGCTCCTACGAGCAGTACTTC. It encodes CASSPVGGISSYEQYF.

This chain joins TRBV29-1 and TRBJ2-5, with D possibly being TRBD2 (6 bases). This CDR3 region has 12 residues. Trimming removed 3 bases from V and 5 bases from J, with 10 bases in between. The germline V gene encodes CDR1 SQVTM and CDR2 ANQGSEA. The CDR3 region has the DNA TGCAGCGTTGATGGGGGGTGGGAGACCCAGTACTTC. This gives the protein CSVDGGWETQYF.

The chain couples TRBV9 to TRBJ2-3, with D perhaps given as TRBD1 or TRBD2 (5 bases each). The CDR3 runs to 15 residues. The V gene lost 3 bases and the J gene lost 1 base, with 12 bases spanning the gap. The germline gives CDR1 SGDLS, CDR2 YYNGEE. In DNA form, the CDR3 reads TGTGCCAGCAGCGGACCGGGACCGGGCACAGATACGCAGTATTTT. Translating gives CASSGPGPGTDTQYF.

The chain recombines TRBV2 with TRBJ1-2, with D possibly TRBD1 on 6 matching bases. Germline lookup yields CDR1 SNHLY and CDR2 FYNNEI. V was trimmed by 8 bases and J by 1 base, leaving 11 bases between them. The CDR3 has 13 amino acids. The CDR3 sequence is CASGPDSNYGYTF. CDR3 sequence (DNA): TGTGCCAGCGGCCCGGACAGTAACTATGGCTACACCTTC. Looking up the rest from reference TRBV2 and TRBJ1-2 gives the full variable domain: EPEVTQTPSHQVTQMGQEVILRCVPISNHLYFYWYRQILGQKVEFLVSFYNNEISEKSEIFDDQFSVERPDGSNFTLKIRSTKLEDSAMYFCASGPDSNYGYTFGSGTRLTVV.